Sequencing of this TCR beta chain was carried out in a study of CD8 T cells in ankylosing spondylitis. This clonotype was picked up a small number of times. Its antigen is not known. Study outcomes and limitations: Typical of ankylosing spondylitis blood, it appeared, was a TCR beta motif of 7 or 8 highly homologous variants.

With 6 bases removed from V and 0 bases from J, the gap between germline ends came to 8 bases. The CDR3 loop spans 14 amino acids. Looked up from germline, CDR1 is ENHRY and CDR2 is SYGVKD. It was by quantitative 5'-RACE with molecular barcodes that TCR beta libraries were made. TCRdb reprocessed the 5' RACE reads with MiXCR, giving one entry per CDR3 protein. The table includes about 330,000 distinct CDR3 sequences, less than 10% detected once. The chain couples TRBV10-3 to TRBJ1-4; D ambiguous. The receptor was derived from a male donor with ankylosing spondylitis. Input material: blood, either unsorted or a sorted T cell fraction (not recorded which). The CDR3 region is CAIRAEATNEKLFF. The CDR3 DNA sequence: TGTGCCATCAGGGCCGAGGCAACTAATGAAAAACTGTTTTTT.